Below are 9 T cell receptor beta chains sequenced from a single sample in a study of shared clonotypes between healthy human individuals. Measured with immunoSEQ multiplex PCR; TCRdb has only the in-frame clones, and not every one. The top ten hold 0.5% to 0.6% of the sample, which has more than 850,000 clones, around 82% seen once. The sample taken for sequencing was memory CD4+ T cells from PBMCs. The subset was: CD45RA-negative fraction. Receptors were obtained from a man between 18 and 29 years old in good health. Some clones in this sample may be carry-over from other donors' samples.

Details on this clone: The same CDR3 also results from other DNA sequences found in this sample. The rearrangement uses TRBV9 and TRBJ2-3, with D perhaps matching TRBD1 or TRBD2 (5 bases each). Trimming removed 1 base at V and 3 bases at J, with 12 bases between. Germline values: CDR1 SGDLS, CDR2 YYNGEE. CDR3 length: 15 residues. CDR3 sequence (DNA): TGTGCCAGCAGCGTACGTGGGACCGGTACAGATACGCAGTATTTT. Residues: CASSVRGTGTDTQYF.

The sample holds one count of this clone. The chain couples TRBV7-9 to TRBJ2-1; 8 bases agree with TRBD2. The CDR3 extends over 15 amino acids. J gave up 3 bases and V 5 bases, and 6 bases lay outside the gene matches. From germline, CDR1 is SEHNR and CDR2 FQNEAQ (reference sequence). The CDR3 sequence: CASSRTSGHYNEQFF. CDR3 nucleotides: TGTGCCAGCAGCCGAACTAGCGGACACTACAATGAGCAGTTCTTC.

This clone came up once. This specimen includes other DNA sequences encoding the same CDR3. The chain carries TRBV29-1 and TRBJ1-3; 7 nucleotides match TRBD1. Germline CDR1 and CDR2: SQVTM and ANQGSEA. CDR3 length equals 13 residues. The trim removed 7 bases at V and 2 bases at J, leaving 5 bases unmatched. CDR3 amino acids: CSATTGAGNTIYF. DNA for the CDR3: TGCAGCGCCACTACAGGGGCTGGAAACACCATATATTTT.

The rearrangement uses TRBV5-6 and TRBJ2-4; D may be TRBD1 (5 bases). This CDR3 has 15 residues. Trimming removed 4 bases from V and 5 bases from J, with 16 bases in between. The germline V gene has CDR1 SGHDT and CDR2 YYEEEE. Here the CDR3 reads CASSGGLGDENIQYF. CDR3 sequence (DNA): TGTGCCAGCAGCGGCGGATTAGGGGATGAAAACATTCAGTACTTC.

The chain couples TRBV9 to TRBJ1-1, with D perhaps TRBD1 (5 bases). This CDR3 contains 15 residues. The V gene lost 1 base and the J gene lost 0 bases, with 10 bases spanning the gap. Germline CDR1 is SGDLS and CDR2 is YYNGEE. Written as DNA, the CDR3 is TGTGCCAGCAGCGTATGGGAGGGGATGAACACTGAAGCTTTCTTT. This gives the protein CASSVWEGMNTEAFF.

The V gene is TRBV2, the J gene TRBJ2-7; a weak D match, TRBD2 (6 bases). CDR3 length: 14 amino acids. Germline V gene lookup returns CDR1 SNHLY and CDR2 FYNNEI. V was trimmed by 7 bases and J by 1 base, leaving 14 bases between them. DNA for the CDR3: TGTGCCAGCAAGGGGACTGACAGTTCCTACGAGCAGTACTTC. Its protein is CASKGTDSSYEQYF.

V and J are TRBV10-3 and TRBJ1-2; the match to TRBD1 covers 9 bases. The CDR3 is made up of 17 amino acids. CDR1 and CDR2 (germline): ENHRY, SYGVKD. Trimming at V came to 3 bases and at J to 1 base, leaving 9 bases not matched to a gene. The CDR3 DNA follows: TGTGCCATCAGTGATTCGGGGACAGGGATCATTAACTATGGCTACACCTTC. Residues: CAISDSGTGIINYGYTF.

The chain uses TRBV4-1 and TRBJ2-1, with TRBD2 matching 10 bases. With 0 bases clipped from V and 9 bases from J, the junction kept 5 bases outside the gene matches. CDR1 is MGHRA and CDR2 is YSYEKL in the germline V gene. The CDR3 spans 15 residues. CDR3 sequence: CASSQELAGIREQFF. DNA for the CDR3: TGCGCCAGCAGCCAAGAACTAGCGGGAATTCGTGAGCAGTTCTTC.

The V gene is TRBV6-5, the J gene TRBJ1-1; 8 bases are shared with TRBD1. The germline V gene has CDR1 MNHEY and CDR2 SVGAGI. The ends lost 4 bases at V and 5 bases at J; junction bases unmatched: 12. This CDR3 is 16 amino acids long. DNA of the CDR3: TGTGCCAGCAGTTTGGGCAGGGGGCTTCTATGGACTGAAGCTTTCTTT. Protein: CASSLGRGLLWTEAFF.